A selection of T cell receptor beta chains follows, all from one sample in a study of beta chain features in type 1 diabetes. Only in-frame clones appear in the TCRdb table, and some are missing; sequencing was by immunoSEQ multiplex PCR. Of 400,000 to 500,000 clones listed, 14% are singletons. The sequenced material came from naive CD4+ T cells from blood. Every receptor here comes from a man aged 30-40 years in good health. Each CDR3 is given with its conserved first and last residue. The D gene is left open where the match is weak.

CDR3: CASSPVGGTGELFF
J: TRBJ2-2
D: .
length: 14
V: TRBV6-5

CDR3: CASSLALAGGLNEQFF
J: TRBJ2-1
D: TRBD2
length: 16
V: TRBV7-6

CDR3: CAGATSPEAFF
J: TRBJ1-1
D: .
length: 11
V: TRBV7-9

CDR3: CASSVRDTDTQYF
J: TRBJ2-3
D: .
length: 13
V: TRBV7-2

CDR3: CSALGDGYTF
J: TRBJ1-2
D: .
length: 10
V: TRBV29-1

CDR3: CASSDRHGTLGNIQYF
J: TRBJ2-4
D: .
length: 16
V: TRBV25-1

CDR3: CASSLVLGFLLGAFF
J: TRBJ1-1
D: .
length: 15
V: TRBV13

CDR3: CASSQAGTDTQYF
J: TRBJ2-3
D: .
length: 13
V: TRBV4-3

CDR3: CASSLIRSYEQYF
J: TRBJ2-7
D: .
length: 13
V: TRBV7-8

CDR3: CASSPGTGVSPLHF
J: TRBJ1-6
D: .
length: 14
V: TRBV6-5

CDR3: CASSPGVAGLSNNSPLHF
J: TRBJ1-6
D: .
length: 18
V: TRBV4-1

CDR3: CASSLDTDLNTEAFF
J: TRBJ1-1
D: .
length: 15
V: TRBV5-1

CDR3: CASYGQAGETQYF
J: TRBJ2-5
D: .
length: 13
V: TRBV6-1

CDR3: CASSQDGQRTRRELFF
J: TRBJ2-2
D: .
length: 16
V: TRBV4-3

CDR3: CASSPLRDSHYGYTF
J: TRBJ1-2
D: TRBD1
length: 15
V: TRBV7-9

CDR3: CASSPESGGTDTQYF
J: TRBJ2-3
D: TRBD2
length: 15
V: TRBV9

CDR3: CASRFRGLVRVEQYF
J: TRBJ2-7
D: TRBD2
length: 15
V: TRBV6-5

CDR3: CASSARGAGVDTQYF
J: TRBJ2-3
D: .
length: 15
V: TRBV9

CDR3: CASSRKTSGGTDTQYF
J: TRBJ2-3
D: TRBD2
length: 16
V: TRBV4-1

CDR3: CASSQELGPEQYF
J: TRBJ2-7
D: .
length: 13
V: TRBV4-3

CDR3: CAWSQRQGGGKLFF
J: TRBJ1-4
D: TRBD1
length: 14
V: TRBV30

CDR3: CASSPGPIGKQFF
J: TRBJ2-1
D: .
length: 13
V: TRBV6-5

CDR3: CASSRLEVGELFF
J: TRBJ2-2
D: .
length: 13
V: TRBV7-2